This is a list of T cell receptor beta chains from one sample in a study of cytomegalovirus exposure and HLA in healthy donors. Libraries were prepared by immunoSEQ multiplex PCR; TCRdb keeps only in-frame clonotypes and omits some of them. Here the sample table reports roughly 80,000 clones. Source material: PBMCs. The receptors were sampled from a girl aged 5 to 17 in good health and CMV-seropositive. The CDR3 runs from the conserved cysteine through the conserved F or W. The order of the fields is D gene, V gene, J gene, CDR3 protein, CDR3 DNA. The D gene is left open where the match is weak.

D gene: TRBD1; V gene: TRBV5-1; J gene: TRBJ1-4; CDR3 protein: CASSLGDREYEKLFF; CDR3 DNA: TGCGCCAGCAGCTTGGGGGACAGGGAATATGAAAAACTGTTTTTT
D gene: .; V gene: TRBV5-6; J gene: TRBJ1-4; CDR3 protein: CASSLQNEKLFF; CDR3 DNA: TGTGCCAGCAGCTTACAAAATGAAAAACTGTTTTTT
D gene: .; V gene: TRBV7-9; J gene: TRBJ1-2; CDR3 protein: CASSLVEGDGYTF; CDR3 DNA: TGTGCCAGCAGCCTGGTAGAGGGGGATGGCTACACCTTC
D gene: TRBD1; V gene: TRBV9; J gene: TRBJ1-2; CDR3 protein: CASSVDPGGNYGYTF; CDR3 DNA: TGTGCCAGCAGCGTAGATCCAGGGGGGAACTATGGCTACACCTTC
D gene: TRBD1; V gene: TRBV4-1; J gene: TRBJ1-4; CDR3 protein: CASSQRAGGEKLFF; CDR3 DNA: TGCGCCAGCAGCCAACGGGCAGGGGGCGAAAAACTGTTTTTT
D gene: TRBD1; V gene: TRBV2; J gene: TRBJ1-4; CDR3 protein: CASRGQGGEKLFF; CDR3 DNA: TGTGCCAGCAGGGGACAGGGAGGTGAAAAACTGTTTTTT
D gene: .; V gene: TRBV5-1; J gene: TRBJ1-4; CDR3 protein: CASSLQGVGATNEKLFF; CDR3 DNA: TGCGCCAGCAGCCTACAGGGCGTCGGGGCAACTAATGAAAAACTGTTTTTT
D gene: TRBD1; V gene: TRBV19; J gene: TRBJ2-3; CDR3 protein: CASRAPGQVQGTQYF; CDR3 DNA: TGTGCCAGTAGGGCACCGGGACAGGTCCAGGGTACGCAGTATTTT
D gene: .; V gene: TRBV4-3; J gene: TRBJ1-2; CDR3 protein: CASSQDAADSGYSF; CDR3 DNA: TGCGCCAGCAGCCAAGACGCAGCGGATAGCGGCTACTCCTTC
D gene: .; V gene: TRBV7-3; J gene: TRBJ2-3; CDR3 protein: CASSETGGGTDTQYF; CDR3 DNA: TGTGCCAGCAGCGAAACAGGGGGGGGCACAGATACGCAGTATTTT
D gene: TRBD2; V gene: TRBV19; J gene: TRBJ2-1; CDR3 protein: CASSIGGGNEQFF; CDR3 DNA: TGTGCCAGTAGTATAGGGGGGGGCAATGAGCAGTTCTTC
D gene: .; V gene: TRBV18; J gene: TRBJ2-5; CDR3 protein: CASSPYLLDSLQETQYF; CDR3 DNA: TGTGCCAGCTCACCTTACTTGTTGGACAGTCTCCAAGAGACCCAGTACTTC
D gene: .; V gene: TRBV19; J gene: TRBJ2-7; CDR3 protein: CASSIAHTPYGEQYF; CDR3 DNA: TGTGCCAGTAGTATAGCTCACACACCCTACGGGGAGCAGTACTTC
D gene: TRBD1; V gene: TRBV29-1; J gene: TRBJ2-2; CDR3 protein: CGATGGRNTGELFF; CDR3 DNA: TGCGGCGCGACAGGGGGCCGGAACACCGGGGAGCTGTTTTTT
D gene: .; V gene: TRBV4-2; J gene: TRBJ2-1; CDR3 protein: CASRSGRNEQFF; CDR3 DNA: TGTGCCAGCAGATCAGGGCGCAATGAGCAGTTCTTC
D gene: .; V gene: TRBV27; J gene: TRBJ1-3; CDR3 protein: CASSLTGTGNTIYF; CDR3 DNA: TGTGCCAGCAGTTTAACAGGGACTGGAAACACCATATATTTT
D gene: TRBD1; V gene: TRBV7-9; J gene: TRBJ1-1; CDR3 protein: CASSLTQGTVEAFF; CDR3 DNA: TGTGCCAGCAGCTTAACTCAGGGGACAGTTGAAGCTTTCTTT
D gene: TRBD1; V gene: TRBV25-1; J gene: TRBJ1-2; CDR3 protein: CASSPQAGQGDPNYGYTF; CDR3 DNA: TGTGCCAGCAGCCCCCAGGCAGGACAGGGGGACCCTAACTATGGCTACACCTTC
D gene: .; V gene: TRBV4-3; J gene: TRBJ2-1; CDR3 protein: CASSQDSGNEQFF; CDR3 DNA: TGCGCCAGCAGCCAAGATTCGGGCAATGAGCAGTTCTTC
D gene: TRBD1; V gene: TRBV4-1; J gene: TRBJ1-2; CDR3 protein: CASSHNRGLYGYTF; CDR3 DNA: TGCGCCAGCAGCCACAACAGGGGGCTCTACGGCTACACCTTC
D gene: .; V gene: TRBV7-9; J gene: TRBJ1-2; CDR3 protein: CASSFGDDYGYTF; CDR3 DNA: TGTGCCAGCAGCTTCGGGGATGACTATGGCTACACCTTC
D gene: TRBD1; V gene: TRBV2; J gene: TRBJ2-1; CDR3 protein: CASSRDRGPNEQFF; CDR3 DNA: TGTGCCAGCAGCCGGGACAGGGGGCCGAATGAGCAGTTCTTC
D gene: .; V gene: TRBV20-1; J gene: TRBJ1-2; CDR3 protein: CSANQGGGYTF; CDR3 DNA: TGCAGTGCTAATCAGGGCGGCGGCTACACCTTC
D gene: .; V gene: TRBV27; J gene: TRBJ1-2; CDR3 protein: CASSHSTVYGYTF; CDR3 DNA: TGTGCCAGCAGCCACTCGACAGTCTATGGCTACACCTTC
D gene: TRBD1; V gene: TRBV5-8; J gene: TRBJ1-6; CDR3 protein: CASSPRTGGSVPLHF; CDR3 DNA: TGTGCCAGCAGCCCAAGGACAGGGGGAAGTGTTCCCCTCCACTTT
D gene: .; V gene: TRBV9; J gene: TRBJ2-3; CDR3 protein: CASSAPFPDTQYF; CDR3 DNA: TGTGCCAGCAGCGCCCCTTTCCCAGATACGCAGTATTTT
D gene: .; V gene: TRBV2; J gene: TRBJ1-5; CDR3 protein: CASRGTDYQPQHF; CDR3 DNA: TGTGCCAGCAGAGGGACTGATTACCAGCCCCAGCATTTT
D gene: TRBD2; V gene: TRBV7-9; J gene: TRBJ2-1; CDR3 protein: CASSLDLAGGQVVYNEQFF; CDR3 DNA: TGTGCCAGCAGCTTAGATCTAGCGGGGGGGCAAGTGGTCTACAATGAGCAGTTCTTC
D gene: .; V gene: TRBV30; J gene: TRBJ1-2; CDR3 protein: CAWSARGYTF; CDR3 DNA: TGTGCATGGAGTGCGAGGGGCTACACCTTC
D gene: TRBD1; V gene: TRBV4-1; J gene: TRBJ1-2; CDR3 protein: CASSHGQGNYGYTF; CDR3 DNA: TGCGCCAGCAGCCACGGACAGGGCAACTATGGCTACACCTTC
D gene: TRBD1; V gene: TRBV6-1; J gene: TRBJ2-1; CDR3 protein: CASSEMPGQGAREQFF; CDR3 DNA: TGTGCCAGCAGTGAAATGCCGGGACAGGGGGCTCGAGAGCAGTTCTTC
D gene: TRBD1; V gene: TRBV6-1; J gene: TRBJ1-5; CDR3 protein: CASRWDRGEPQHF; CDR3 DNA: TGTGCCAGCAGATGGGACAGGGGGGAGCCCCAGCATTTT
D gene: .; V gene: TRBV19; J gene: TRBJ1-2; CDR3 protein: CASSLQGNYGYTF; CDR3 DNA: TGTGCCAGTAGTCTCCAGGGGAACTATGGCTACACCTTC
D gene: .; V gene: TRBV7-8; J gene: TRBJ1-2; CDR3 protein: CASSFLNSLYGYTF; CDR3 DNA: TGTGCCAGCAGCTTCCTCAACAGCCTGTATGGCTACACCTTC
D gene: .; V gene: TRBV13; J gene: TRBJ2-5; CDR3 protein: CASSPGRETQYF; CDR3 DNA: TGTGCCAGCAGCCCGGGGAGGGAGACCCAGTACTTC
D gene: TRBD1; V gene: TRBV5-4; J gene: TRBJ2-2; CDR3 protein: CASSLGQGANTGELFF; CDR3 DNA: TGTGCCAGCAGCTTGGGACAGGGGGCGAACACCGGGGAGCTGTTTTTT
D gene: .; V gene: TRBV7-9; J gene: TRBJ1-1; CDR3 protein: CASSYSGVNTEAFF; CDR3 DNA: TGTGCCAGCAGTTACTCAGGGGTGAACACTGAAGCTTTCTTT
D gene: TRBD2; V gene: TRBV7-9; J gene: TRBJ2-1; CDR3 protein: CASTKRGGLNEQFF; CDR3 DNA: TGTGCCAGCACCAAGCGGGGGGGCCTCAATGAGCAGTTCTTC
D gene: .; V gene: TRBV5-5; J gene: TRBJ2-7; CDR3 protein: CASSSTYEQYF; CDR3 DNA: TGTGCCAGCAGCTCAACATACGAGCAGTACTTC
D gene: TRBD1; V gene: TRBV6-6; J gene: TRBJ2-3; CDR3 protein: CASSYEGASTDTQYF; CDR3 DNA: TGTGCCAGCAGTTACGAGGGGGCCAGCACAGATACGCAGTATTTT
D gene: .; V gene: TRBV12-5; J gene: TRBJ1-1; CDR3 protein: CASGLVPLLPTAVF; CDR3 DNA: TGTGCTAGTGGTTTGGTACCTTTGTTACCTACGGCGGTCTTT
D gene: .; V gene: TRBV4-2; J gene: TRBJ2-5; CDR3 protein: CASSQGGGAETQYF; CDR3 DNA: TGTGCCAGCAGCCAGGGAGGGGGGGCAGAGACCCAGTACTTC
D gene: TRBD1; V gene: TRBV2; J gene: TRBJ1-2; CDR3 protein: CASSDGGRGTYGYTF; CDR3 DNA: TGTGCCAGCAGTGATGGGGGCAGGGGGACCTATGGCTACACCTTC
D gene: .; V gene: TRBV27; J gene: TRBJ1-4; CDR3 protein: CASSRQSSEEKLFF; CDR3 DNA: TGTGCCAGCAGTCGACAGTCGTCGGAAGAAAAACTGTTTTTT
D gene: TRBD1; V gene: TRBV2; J gene: TRBJ1-4; CDR3 protein: CASLEGGIWTGTENEKLFF; CDR3 DNA: TGTGCCAGCTTAGAAGGGGGCATATGGACCGGGACGGAAAATGAAAAACTGTTTTTT
D gene: TRBD2; V gene: TRBV9; J gene: TRBJ2-2; CDR3 protein: CASSAGGALEAGELFF; CDR3 DNA: TGTGCCAGCAGCGCCGGGGGGGCCCTAGAAGCCGGGGAGCTGTTTTTT
D gene: .; V gene: TRBV7-9; J gene: TRBJ2-2; CDR3 protein: CASRTEGGAAGELFF; CDR3 DNA: TGTGCCAGCAGGACAGAAGGTGGGGCGGCCGGGGAGCTGTTTTTT
D gene: .; V gene: TRBV4-3; J gene: TRBJ2-1; CDR3 protein: CASSQSPDNDEQFF; CDR3 DNA: TGCGCCAGCAGCCAATCTCCTGACAATGATGAGCAGTTCTTC
D gene: TRBD1; V gene: TRBV5-1; J gene: TRBJ2-3; CDR3 protein: CASSLGQGGDTQYF; CDR3 DNA: TGCGCCAGCAGCCTAGGACAGGGGGGAGATACGCAGTATTTT
D gene: .; V gene: TRBV27; J gene: TRBJ1-1; CDR3 protein: CASSLTGLYNTEAFF; CDR3 DNA: TGTGCCAGCAGTTTAACAGGCCTCTACAACACTGAAGCTTTCTTT
D gene: .; V gene: TRBV5-4; J gene: TRBJ1-4; CDR3 protein: CASSPIKPGHGNEKLFF; CDR3 DNA: TGTGCCAGCAGCCCTATTAAACCGGGACACGGCAATGAAAAACTGTTTTTT
D gene: .; V gene: TRBV19; J gene: TRBJ2-3; CDR3 protein: CASSTLEDSAHTQYF; CDR3 DNA: TGTGCCAGTAGTACCCTTGAGGACAGTGCTCATACGCAGTATTTT
D gene: .; V gene: TRBV6-5; J gene: TRBJ1-2; CDR3 protein: CASTRKKGVRGYTF; CDR3 DNA: TGTGCCAGCACCAGGAAAAAAGGGGTCCGCGGCTACACCTTC
D gene: .; V gene: TRBV7-9; J gene: TRBJ1-6; CDR3 protein: CASSLETAAFLYNSPLHF; CDR3 DNA: TGTGCCAGCAGCTTAGAGACGGCGGCCTTCCTTTATAATTCACCCCTCCACTTT
D gene: TRBD2; V gene: TRBV29-1; J gene: TRBJ2-3; CDR3 protein: CSMLLAGGTDTQYF; CDR3 DNA: TGCAGTATGCTACTAGCGGGAGGGACAGATACGCAGTATTTT
D gene: .; V gene: TRBV9; J gene: TRBJ2-3; CDR3 protein: CASSVDGGTTDTQYF; CDR3 DNA: TGTGCCAGCAGCGTTGATGGCGGGACCACAGATACGCAGTATTTT